The rows below give T cell receptor beta chains drawn from one sample of a study of cytomegalovirus exposure and HLA in healthy donors. Data came from immunoSEQ multiplex PCR; TCRdb stores just in-frame clones and leaves some out. The profile shows 55,000 to 65,000 clones, over 75% of them singletons. Sequencing was carried out using PBMCs. These TCRs come from a young man in good health and CMV-seronegative. Each CDR3 is given with its conserved first and last residue. D genes are given only for firm matches. For some rows the clone size is stated as once, few or many, or as a class when expanded; others skip it.

>TRBJ1-4|TRBV5-1|-|-
CASKKRGDGATNEKLFF
TGCGCCAGCAAAAAGCGGGGCGACGGTGCAACTAATGAAAAACTGTTTTTT
>TRBJ2-7|TRBV5-5|-|once
CASSLDARDSYEQYF
TGTGCCAGCAGCTTGGACGCGCGGGACTCCTACGAGCAGTACTTC
>TRBJ2-7|TRBV11-3|-|-
CASSPQGMGEQYF
TGTGCCAGCAGCCCACAGGGAATGGGCGAGCAGTACTTC
>TRBJ1-5|TRBV27|-|-
CASSLREWQPQHF
TGTGCCAGCAGTTTAAGAGAATGGCAGCCCCAGCATTTT
>TRBJ1-2|TRBV11-2|-|-
CASRPGRVGLGGYTF
TGTGCCAGCAGGCCGGGGAGGGTAGGACTTGGAGGCTACACCTTC
>TRBJ2-5|TRBV19|TRBD1|-
CASSQGDQETQYF
TGTGCCAGTAGCCAGGGGGATCAAGAGACCCAGTACTTC
>TRBJ2-2|TRBV19|TRBD1|-
CASSPTGAGELFF
TGTGCCAGTAGCCCTACAGGGGCCGGGGAGCTGTTTTTT
>TRBJ2-1|TRBV27|TRBD2|-
CASSFATSGNEQFF
TGTGCCAGCAGTTTCGCGACTAGCGGGAATGAGCAGTTCTTC
>TRBJ2-3|TRBV5-1|TRBD2|-
CASSLGLAGVLSTDTQYF
TGCGCCAGCAGCTTGGGACTAGCGGGAGTCTTGAGCACAGATACGCAGTATTTT
>TRBJ1-2|TRBV28|TRBD1|-
CATSSGGSDYGYTF
TGTGCCACCTCGTCAGGGGGCAGTGACTATGGCTACACCTTC
>TRBJ1-3|TRBV6-9|TRBD1|once
CASSYLWTGINSGNTIYF
TGTGCCAGCAGTTACCTTTGGACAGGGATAAACTCTGGAAACACCATATATTTT
>TRBJ2-5|TRBV15|TRBD1|-
CATSSGQGVEETQYF
TGTGCCACCAGCAGTGGACAGGGGGTGGAAGAGACCCAGTACTTC
>TRBJ1-5|TRBV7-9|-|-
CASSLEGLDGVQPQHF
TGTGCCAGCAGCTTAGAGGGTTTGGACGGGGTTCAGCCCCAGCATTTT
>TRBJ1-5|TRBV5-8|-|-
CASSLGAGQPQHF
TGTGCCAGCAGCTTGGGGGCAGGTCAGCCCCAGCATTTT
>TRBJ2-5|TRBV7-9|-|-
CASSLKRAKETQYF
TGTGCCAGCAGCTTAAAGAGGGCGAAAGAGACCCAGTACTTC
>TRBJ2-5|TRBV4-1|TRBD2|few
CASSTRTSGAPGVTQYF
TGCGCCAGCAGCACTCGGACTAGCGGGGCGCCCGGGGTGACCCAGTACTTC
>TRBJ1-4|TRBV6-5|TRBD1|-
CASSYSPGQGWEKLFF
TGTGCCAGCAGTTACTCTCCGGGACAGGGGTGGGAAAAACTGTTTTTT
>TRBJ1-1|TRBV19|-|-
CASKAGIDTEAFF
TGTGCCAGTAAGGCAGGTATAGACACTGAAGCTTTCTTT
>TRBJ2-1|TRBV19|TRBD2|-
CASSILSGRSYNEQFF
TGTGCCAGTAGTATCCTTAGCGGGAGAAGCTACAATGAGCAGTTCTTC
>TRBJ2-1|TRBV4-2|-|-
CASSQEPESNEQFF
TGTGCCAGCAGCCAAGAGCCGGAGAGCAATGAGCAGTTCTTC
>TRBJ1-1|TRBV11-1|-|-
CASSPPRSLNTEAFF
TGTGCCAGCAGCCCCCCTAGGAGTTTGAACACTGAAGCTTTCTTT
>TRBJ1-1|TRBV6-4|TRBD1|-
CASSDSNRGTEAFF
TGTGCCAGCAGTGACTCAAACAGGGGAACTGAAGCTTTCTTT
>TRBJ2-3|TRBV6-4|TRBD1|-
CASSVITRTGKADTQYF
TGTGCCAGCAGTGTCATTACCAGGACAGGTAAGGCAGATACGCAGTATTTT
>TRBJ2-2|TRBV6-5|TRBD1|-
CASRDRGTGELFF
TGTGCCAGCAGGGACAGGGGCACCGGGGAGCTGTTTTTT
>TRBJ2-2|TRBV9|-|-
CASSEGRVPTGELFF
TGTGCCAGCAGCGAGGGCAGGGTCCCCACCGGGGAGCTGTTTTTT
>TRBJ2-7|TRBV2|-|-
CASRLGPYEQYF
TGTGCCAGCAGACTAGGTCCTTACGAGCAGTACTTC
>TRBJ2-1|TRBV2|-|-
CASSRDSHSEQFF
TGTGCCAGCAGTCGCGACTCCCACTCTGAGCAGTTCTTC
>TRBJ2-5|TRBV5-1|TRBD2|-
CASSLGFRGSGRGETQYF
TGCGCCAGCAGCTTGGGGTTTAGGGGTAGCGGGAGAGGTGAGACCCAGTACTTC
>TRBJ2-7|TRBV5-6|-|-
CASSWRGRNSYEQYF
TGTGCCAGCAGCTGGCGGGGGCGAAATTCCTACGAGCAGTACTTC
>TRBJ2-1|TRBV7-2|TRBD1|once
CASSLFGTGGEQFF
TGTGCCAGCAGCTTATTTGGGACAGGAGGTGAGCAGTTCTTC
>TRBJ2-7|TRBV5-4|TRBD2|-
CASSPIGRSNEQYF
TGTGCCAGCAGCCCGATCGGGAGGTCGAACGAGCAGTACTTC